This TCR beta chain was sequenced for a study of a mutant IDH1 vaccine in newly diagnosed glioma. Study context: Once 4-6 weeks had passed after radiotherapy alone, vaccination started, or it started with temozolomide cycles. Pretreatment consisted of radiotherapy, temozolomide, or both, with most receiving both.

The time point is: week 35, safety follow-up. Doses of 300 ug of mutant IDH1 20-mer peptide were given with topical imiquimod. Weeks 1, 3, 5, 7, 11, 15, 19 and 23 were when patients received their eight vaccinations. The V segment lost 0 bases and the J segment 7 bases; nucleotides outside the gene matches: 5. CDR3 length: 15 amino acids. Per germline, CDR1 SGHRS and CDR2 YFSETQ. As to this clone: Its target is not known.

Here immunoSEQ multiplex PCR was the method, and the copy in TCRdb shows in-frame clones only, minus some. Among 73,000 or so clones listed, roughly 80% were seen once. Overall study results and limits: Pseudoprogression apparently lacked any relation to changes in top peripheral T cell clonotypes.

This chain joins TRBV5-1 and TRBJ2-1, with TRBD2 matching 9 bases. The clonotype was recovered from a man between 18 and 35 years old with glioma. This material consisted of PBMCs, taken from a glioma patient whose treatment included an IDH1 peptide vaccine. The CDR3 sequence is CASSLGGGAANEQFF. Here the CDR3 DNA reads TGCGCCAGCAGCTTGGGCGGGGGGGCCGCAAATGAGCAGTTCTTC.